A single T cell receptor beta chain is shown here with its context. These data belong to a study of blood T cell repertoires in COVID-19. Study background: Acute and convalescent COVID-19 samples came from the United States, Italy and Spain. PBMCs, B-cell-depleted T cells, or T cells were the source of the cDNA or gDNA that made up the material.

As originally analysed: Reference gene primers were amplified, and this amplification served to estimate nucleated cell counts. Profiling relied on immunoSEQ multiplex PCR, and the TCRdb table lists in-frame clones only, not all of them. V and J calls plus clone size are reproduced from that table; the DNA served to infer D and trimming. The sample includes about 220,000 clones, roughly 84% of them seen just once. The CDR3 length is 11 residues. Germline V lookup: CDR1 MNHEY, CDR2 SVGAGI. Trimming took off 7 bases at V and 1 base at J, with 3 bases between the two ends. Sequenced input: peripheral blood. This sequence originates from a woman between 55 and 75 years old with acute or convalescent COVID-19. The gene calls are TRBV6-5 and TRBJ2-3; no clear D. For the CDR3, the DNA is TGTGCCAGCACGGGCACAGATACGCAGTATTTT. Translating it yields CASTGTDTQYF.